Listed below are T cell receptor beta chains from one sample, sequenced in a study of T cell responses to AZD1222 COVID-19 vaccine. Profiled with immunoSEQ multiplex PCR; TCRdb holds only in-frame clones, not every one. The repertoire includes about 85,000 clones, roughly 88% of them detected once, and over 9% sits in the top ten. The source material was peripheral blood, sampled on day 0 of MenACWY control vaccination. The receptors were sampled from an adult in good health. CDR3s include the opening cysteine and the closing phenylalanine or tryptophan. D genes are given only for firm matches. Clone size is not always given. Where it is, it says once, few, many or a class for expanded clones.

D	V	J	size	CDR3	DNA
.	TRBV7-2	TRBJ2-3	few	CASSLPSTDTQYF	TGTGCCAGCAGCTTACCTAGCACAGATACGCAGTATTTT
TRBD2	TRBV4-1	TRBJ2-1	once	CASRDNAGVARRSSGGSNEQFF	TGCGCCAGCAGGGACAATGCAGGGGTTGCTCGTCGTTCTAGCGGGGGGTCAAATGAGCAGTTCTTC
TRBD1	TRBV2	TRBJ1-2	.	CASRDNTGASGYTF	TGTGCCAGCAGAGACAATACAGGGGCGAGTGGCTACACCTTC
TRBD2	TRBV11-2	TRBJ2-1	.	CASSLEETSGGARYNEQFF	TGTGCCAGCAGCTTAGAGGAGACTAGCGGGGGGGCCCGTTACAATGAGCAGTTCTTC
.	TRBV5-1	TRBJ2-1	.	CASRTEMLGYNEQFF	TGCGCCAGCAGGACAGAAATGCTCGGCTACAATGAGCAGTTCTTC
.	TRBV12-3/TRBV12-4	TRBJ2-1	.	CASSFQGNEQFF	TGTGCCAGCAGTTTCCAGGGCAATGAGCAGTTCTTC
.	TRBV4-3	TRBJ1-4	.	CASSHMGRTSNEKLFF	TGCGCCAGCAGCCACATGGGTCGGACTTCGAATGAAAAACTGTTTTTT
.	TRBV7-7	TRBJ2-1	.	CASSLDRINEQFF	TGTGCCAGCAGCTTAGACCGAATCAATGAGCAGTTCTTC
.	TRBV7-8	TRBJ1-3	few	CASSLAIIGNTIYF	TGTGCCAGCAGCTTAGCGATTATTGGAAACACCATATATTTT
.	TRBV6-5	TRBJ2-1	.	CASSYRQRAYNEQFF	TGTGCCAGCAGTTACAGGCAAAGGGCCTACAATGAGCAGTTCTTC
.	TRBV20-1	TRBJ1-1	.	CSASGDGQGEAFF	TGCAGTGCTAGTGGGGACGGCCAGGGGGAAGCTTTCTTT
.	TRBV14	TRBJ1-3	.	CASSRDRGNTIYF	TGTGCCAGCAGCCGCGACAGGGGAAACACCATATATTTT
.	TRBV11-2	TRBJ2-3	.	CASEAAAFDTQYF	TGTGCCAGCGAAGCAGCGGCCTTCGATACGCAGTATTTT
.	TRBV7-2	TRBJ1-1	.	CASSPTRGNTEAFF	TGTGCCAGCAGCCCGACGCGGGGGAACACTGAAGCTTTCTTT
.	TRBV29-1	TRBJ1-5	.	CSVEGQEGQPQHF	TGCAGCGTTGAAGGGCAGGAGGGTCAGCCCCAGCATTTT
TRBD1	TRBV6-6	TRBJ2-7	.	CASSDWTGTYEQYF	TGTGCCAGCAGTGATTGGACAGGGACCTACGAGCAGTACTTC